A single sample gave rise to the 19 T cell receptor beta chains below, sequenced in a study of OX40 agonist ivuxolimab in advanced cancers. This table comes from immunoSEQ multiplex PCR, and its TCRdb copy is limited to in-frame clones, with some not included. Seen here are about 53,000 clones, roughly 84% observed once, and the top ten hold 4.6%. Sequenced here: CD4+ or CD8+ T cells sorted from blood, sampled in a trial of the OX40 agonist ivuxolimab. The receptors derive from an adult with an advanced solid tumor such as melanoma, head and neck, liver or kidney cancer.

CDR3 amino acids: CAWSRDMGYQETQYF. The CDR3 region has the DNA TGTGCCTGGAGTAGGGACATGGGGTACCAAGAGACCCAGTACTTC. This chain connects TRBV30 to TRBJ2-5, with D perhaps matching TRBD1 (6 bases). Trimming took off 2 bases at V and 0 bases at J, with 13 bases between the two ends. This CDR3 spans 15 amino acids. Germline assignment: CDR1 GTSNPN and CDR2 SVGIG (reference sequence).

The chain uses TRBV4-3 and TRBJ2-7; 9 bases are shared with TRBD1. With V trimmed by 0 bases and J by 6 bases, 9 bases remained unmatched. The CDR3 contains 16 residues. From germline, CDR1 is LGHNA and CDR2 YSLEER. The chain's CDR3 is CASSQDPGQGFLEQYF. For the CDR3, the DNA is TGCGCCAGCAGCCAAGATCCGGGACAGGGATTCCTCGAGCAGTACTTC.

This clone has just a few counts. The chain uses TRBV10-3 and TRBJ1-5; unclear D gene. There are 12 residues in the CDR3. V dropped 4 bases and J dropped 5 bases, with 6 bases sitting between them. In germline, CDR1 is ENHRY, CDR2 SYGVKD. The CDR3 sequence: CAISGRDQPQHF. CDR3 in DNA: TGTGCCATCAGTGGGCGTGATCAGCCCCAGCATTTT.

The chain has TRBV29-1 and TRBJ1-4; TRBD1 matches at 7 bases. With 4 bases clipped from V and 5 bases from J, the junction kept 1 base outside the gene matches. This CDR3 contains 12 residues. CDR1 and CDR2 (germline): SQVTM, ANQGSEA. The CDR3 region is CSVGGQNEKLFF. In nucleotides, the CDR3 is TGCAGCGTTGGGGGACAGAATGAAAAACTGTTTTTT. Full variable domain (missing parts from reference TRBV29-1 and TRBJ1-4): SAVISQKPSRDICQRGTSLTIQCQVDSQVTMMFWYRQQPGQSLTLIATANQGSEATYESGFVIDKFPISRPNLTFSTLTVSNMSPEDSSIYLCSVGGQNEKLFFGSGTQLSVL.

This rearrangement joins TRBV27 to TRBJ2-7; TRBD2 is a possible D gene (7 bases). The CDR3 loop spans 16 amino acids. CDR1 and CDR2 from the germline V gene are MNHEY and SMNVEV (reference sequence). Deletions cut 2 bases from V and 1 base from J, with 15 bases between. Written as DNA, the CDR3 is TGTGCCAGCAGTTTAGTAGGGGGAGGGGGGTCCTACGAGCAGTACTTC. This encodes CASSLVGGGGSYEQYF.

This chain connects TRBV10-3 to TRBJ1-1; 7 nucleotides match TRBD1. V was clipped by 10 bases and J by 1 base; unmatched bases: 6. The CDR3 totals 13 residues. Germline CDR1 and CDR2: ENHRY and SYGVKD. In DNA, the CDR3 is TGTGCCACCCAGACAGGGCCGAACACTGAAGCTTTCTTT. Translated: CATQTGPNTEAFF.

CDR3 region: CASSLDLLAGGPNEQFF. DNA of the CDR3: TGTGCCAGCAGCTTAGACCTACTAGCGGGAGGGCCCAATGAGCAGTTCTTC. This chain connects TRBV7-2 to TRBJ2-1; 13 bases map to TRBD2. This CDR3 region has 17 residues. Germline CDR1 and CDR2: SGHTA and FQGNSA. V lost 1 base to trimming and J lost 6 bases; unmatched junction nucleotides: 6.

The chain combines TRBV6-1 with TRBJ2-3, with D possibly matching TRBD1 (6 bases). CDR1 MNHNS and CDR2 SASEGT come from the germline V gene. This CDR3 contains 15 residues. Trimming took 11 bases from V and 0 from J, leaving 18 bases between them. The CDR3 is CAGTQGRRSTDTQYF. CDR3 coding DNA: TGTGCCGGCACGCAGGGGCGCCGAAGCACAGATACGCAGTATTTT.

The V and J genes are TRBV30 and TRBJ1-2; no clear D gene. Trimming took 4 bases from V and 4 from J, leaving 10 bases between them. Germline V gene lookup returns CDR1 GTSNPN and CDR2 SVGIG (reference sequence). This CDR3 is 12 amino acids long. In nucleotides, the CDR3 is TGTGCCTGGACTCAGGTCGTCTATGGCTACACCTTC. Translated, it gives CAWTQVVYGYTF.

The chain is built from TRBV7-9 and TRBJ2-6, with 8 positions matching TRBD1. The CDR3 is 15 residues long. J was trimmed by 2 bases and V by 6 bases; bases with no gene match: 3. Germline V CDR1 and CDR2: SEHNR, FQNEAQ (reference sequence). The CDR3 coding sequence is TGTGCCAGCAGTCAGGGGGCTGCTGGGGCCAACGTCCTGACTTTC. Translated, it gives CASSQGAAGANVLTF.

This clone was found once. The V call is TRBV28, the J call TRBJ2-6; D remains unclear. Germline CDR1 and CDR2: MDHEN and SYDVKM. The V end was cut by 6 bases, the J end by 0 bases, with 0 bases between. The CDR3 runs to 12 residues. The CDR3 is CASSSGANVLTF. The DNA for the CDR3 is TGTGCCAGCAGCTCTGGGGCCAACGTCCTGACTTTC.

The count of this clone is one. The chain links TRBV28 to TRBJ2-2, with a tentative D call TRBD2 (6 bases). The CDR3 has 17 residues. Germline CDR1 is MDHEN and CDR2 is SYDVKM. With 4 bases removed from V and 3 bases from J, the gap between germline ends came to 18 bases. The DNA of the CDR3 is TGTGCCAGCAGTTCCAATATTCTCGGGGGTTACACCGGGGAGCTGTTTTTT. Its translation is CASSSNILGGYTGELFF. The full variable domain, in which reference TRBV28 and TRBJ2-2 provide the parts outside the CDR3, is DVKVTQSSRYLVKRTGEKVFLECVQDMDHENMFWYRQDPGLGLRLIYFSYDVKMKEKGDIPEGYSVSREKKERFSLILESASTNQTSMYLCASSSNILGGYTGELFFGEGSRLTVL.

The gene calls are TRBV7-2 and TRBJ2-5; 11 nucleotides line up with TRBD2. The CDR3 has 16 amino acids. Germline V lookup: CDR1 SGHTA, CDR2 FQGNSA. The V gene end was trimmed by 5 bases and the J gene end by 0 bases; junction bases not matched to a gene: 5. The CDR3 DNA reads TGTGCCAGCAGCCCGGGACTAGCGGTTAACCAAGAGACCCAGTACTTC. Translated: CASSPGLAVNQETQYF.

CDR3 sequence (DNA): TGTGCCAGTAGTCTAATCGGACAGAGCTCCTACGAGCAGTACTTC. Translated, it gives CASSLIGQSSYEQYF. J is TRBJ2-7 and V is TRBV19; maybe TRBD1 (6 bases). CDR3 length equals 15 residues. Germline V gene sequence: CDR1 LNHDA, CDR2 SQIVND (reference sequence). V was pared by 5 bases and J by 0 bases, with 14 bases between.

The chain carries TRBV29-1 and TRBJ2-3, with a weak D call TRBD2 (6 bases). Trimming took off 4 bases at V and 2 bases at J, with 13 bases between the two ends. From germline, CDR1 is SQVTM and CDR2 ANQGSEA. The length of the CDR3 is 14 residues. CDR3 in amino acids: CSVGRDLSTDTQYF. In DNA, the CDR3 is TGCAGCGTTGGTAGGGACTTGTCCACAGATACGCAGTATTTT.

The chain uses TRBV11-3 and TRBJ2-1; 7 nucleotides align to TRBD2. V lost 2 bases and J lost 10; bases outside the gene matches: 11. The germline V gene has CDR1 SGHNT and CDR2 YENEEA. This CDR3 is built from 15 residues. CDR3 amino acids: CASSLTQAGRDEQFF. CDR3 nucleotides: TGTGCCAGCAGCTTAACTCAGGCGGGGAGGGACGAGCAGTTCTTC.

The chain uses TRBV15 and TRBJ1-5, with 7 bases identical to TRBD1. The CDR3 length is 16 residues. Germline loops: CDR1 LNHNV, CDR2 YYDKDF (reference sequence). V was clipped by 6 bases and J by 0 bases; unmatched bases: 8. As DNA, the CDR3 is TGTGCCACCAGGAGGGACAGAGTGGATAGCAATCAGCCCCAGCATTTT. Protein sequence: CATRRDRVDSNQPQHF.

The V call is TRBV5-1, the J call TRBJ1-3; no definite D call. CDR3 length equals 15 residues. The V gene lost 0 bases and the J gene lost 4 bases, with 11 bases spanning the gap. Germline V gene lookup returns CDR1 SGHRS and CDR2 YFSETQ. CDR3 sequence (DNA): TGCGCCAGCAGCTTGGAGGCCTTGGGGGGAAACACCATATATTTT. It translates to CASSLEALGGNTIYF.

This clone was seen a handful of times. In DNA, the CDR3 is TGTGCCAGCAGCAAGAGATTGAACACTGAAGCTTTCTTT. The encoded protein is CASSKRLNTEAFF. The gene calls are TRBV11-2 and TRBJ1-1; D remains unclear. V was pared by 5 bases and J by 0 bases, with 7 bases between. The CDR3 runs 13 residues. Germline V CDR1 and CDR2: SGHAT, FQNNGV.